The rows below give T cell receptor beta chains drawn from one sample of a study of blood T cell repertoires in COVID-19. Libraries were prepared by immunoSEQ multiplex PCR; TCRdb keeps only in-frame clonotypes and omits some of them. The data hold over 150,000 clones, with roughly 90% observed a single time. Sequenced input: peripheral blood. The receptors stem from a man aged 50-59 years with acute or convalescent COVID-19. The CDR3 runs from the conserved cysteine through the conserved F or W. Fields, in order: V gene, D gene, clone size, J gene, CDR3 DNA, CDR3 protein. D genes are given only for firm matches. Only some rows state a clone size, as once, few, many or a class for expanded clones.

v_gene: TRBV5-5; d_gene: TRBD1; abundance: .; j_gene: TRBJ2-5; CDR3nt: TGTGCCAGCAGGTATTGGACAGGGGAAGAGACCCAGTACTTC; CDR3aa: CASRYWTGEETQYF
v_gene: TRBV27; d_gene: .; abundance: once; j_gene: TRBJ2-5; CDR3nt: TGTGCCAGCAGTTCGATGGAGAGTCGGGAGACCCAGTACTTC; CDR3aa: CASSSMESRETQYF
v_gene: TRBV19; d_gene: .; abundance: .; j_gene: TRBJ1-1; CDR3nt: TGTGCCAGTACTCTAGCAACTATGAACACTGAAGCTTTCTTT; CDR3aa: CASTLATMNTEAFF
v_gene: TRBV19; d_gene: .; abundance: .; j_gene: TRBJ1-1; CDR3nt: TGTGCCAGTAGAAGCAGGGTATTCATGAACACTGAAGCTTTCTTT; CDR3aa: CASRSRVFMNTEAFF
v_gene: TRBV29-1; d_gene: TRBD1; abundance: .; j_gene: TRBJ2-6; CDR3nt: TGCAGCGTTAAAAGGGACAGGGAGGGCGTCCTGACTTTC; CDR3aa: CSVKRDREGVLTF
v_gene: TRBV4-1; d_gene: .; abundance: .; j_gene: TRBJ1-1; CDR3nt: TGCGCCAGCAGCCAAGACTTTCAGATGAACACTGAAGCTTTCTTT; CDR3aa: CASSQDFQMNTEAFF
v_gene: TRBV19; d_gene: .; abundance: .; j_gene: TRBJ2-2; CDR3nt: TGTGCCAGTAGTATCGTCGGCGGATCGAACACCGGGGAGCTGTTTTTT; CDR3aa: CASSIVGGSNTGELFF
v_gene: TRBV4-2; d_gene: TRBD1; abundance: .; j_gene: TRBJ1-3; CDR3nt: TGTGCCAGCAGCCAAGGAACAGGGGGCTCTGGAAACACCATATATTTT; CDR3aa: CASSQGTGGSGNTIYF
v_gene: TRBV27; d_gene: .; abundance: few; j_gene: TRBJ1-1; CDR3nt: TGTGCCAGCAGTTTATTGTCGGGGGTAGGGAACACTGAAGCTTTCTTT; CDR3aa: CASSLLSGVGNTEAFF
v_gene: TRBV6-5; d_gene: TRBD1; abundance: few; j_gene: TRBJ1-2; CDR3nt: TGTGCCAGCAGTTCGACAGGGGACTATGGCTACACCTTC; CDR3aa: CASSSTGDYGYTF
v_gene: TRBV4-3; d_gene: .; abundance: .; j_gene: TRBJ1-2; CDR3nt: TGCGCCAGCAGCCAAGTTCGCGGGGGGGCAGGGGGCTACACCTTC; CDR3aa: CASSQVRGGAGGYTF
v_gene: TRBV11-1; d_gene: .; abundance: .; j_gene: TRBJ1-1; CDR3nt: TGTGCCAGCGCACAGGGGAACACTGAAGCTTTCTTT; CDR3aa: CASAQGNTEAFF
v_gene: TRBV11-2; d_gene: .; abundance: .; j_gene: TRBJ2-1; CDR3nt: TGTGCCAGCAGCTTATACGGGGGGCTCAACTACAATGAGCAGTTCTTC; CDR3aa: CASSLYGGLNYNEQFF
v_gene: TRBV7-9; d_gene: .; abundance: .; j_gene: TRBJ2-2; CDR3nt: TGTGCCAGCAGCGAGACTTCCTTTTTCGGGGAGCTGTTTTTT; CDR3aa: CASSETSFFGELFF
v_gene: TRBV7-9; d_gene: TRBD1; abundance: .; j_gene: TRBJ1-1; CDR3nt: TGTGCCAGCAGGTCGGACAGGGGATCGGCTGAAGCTTTCTTT; CDR3aa: CASRSDRGSAEAFF
v_gene: TRBV28; d_gene: TRBD1; abundance: .; j_gene: TRBJ1-1; CDR3nt: TGTGCCAGCGGGACAGGGATTAACACTGAAGCTTTCTTT; CDR3aa: CASGTGINTEAFF
v_gene: TRBV27; d_gene: TRBD1; abundance: once; j_gene: TRBJ1-2; CDR3nt: TGTGCCAGCAGTTTATGGCCGCCAAGGACAGGGATCAACTATGGCTACACCTTC; CDR3aa: CASSLWPPRTGINYGYTF
v_gene: TRBV4-1; d_gene: TRBD2; abundance: once; j_gene: TRBJ2-5; CDR3nt: TGCGCCAGCAGCCCAAGCCAGCGGGGGCCAGAGACCCAGTACTTC; CDR3aa: CASSPSQRGPETQYF
v_gene: TRBV7-9; d_gene: .; abundance: few; j_gene: TRBJ1-4; CDR3nt: TGTGCCAGCAGGCCCTCGGGGAGGACTAATGAAAAACTGTTTTTT; CDR3aa: CASRPSGRTNEKLFF
v_gene: TRBV19; d_gene: TRBD1; abundance: .; j_gene: TRBJ1-1; CDR3nt: TGTGCCAGTAGCTCACAGGGGTTCACTGAAGCTTTCTTT; CDR3aa: CASSSQGFTEAFF
v_gene: TRBV9; d_gene: .; abundance: .; j_gene: TRBJ2-1; CDR3nt: TGTGCCAGCAGCGTCATACAGGGGGCTAGCGGGTTGGATGAGCAGTTCTTC; CDR3aa: CASSVIQGASGLDEQFF
v_gene: TRBV27; d_gene: TRBD1; abundance: .; j_gene: TRBJ1-2; CDR3nt: TGTGCCAGCAGCGTTAGGGGGCATGGATTCGGCTACACCTTC; CDR3aa: CASSVRGHGFGYTF
v_gene: TRBV19; d_gene: .; abundance: .; j_gene: TRBJ1-3; CDR3nt: TGTGCCAGTAGTCAACGAGGGAACTCTGGAAACACCATATATTTT; CDR3aa: CASSQRGNSGNTIYF
v_gene: TRBV2; d_gene: TRBD1; abundance: few; j_gene: TRBJ2-1; CDR3nt: TGTGCCAGCAGTGACCAAGACAGGGCCCGAGATGAGCAGTTCTTC; CDR3aa: CASSDQDRARDEQFF
v_gene: TRBV5-1; d_gene: .; abundance: .; j_gene: TRBJ2-1; CDR3nt: TGCGCCAGCAGCTTGAGCGGTTACGGCAATGAGCAGTTCTTC; CDR3aa: CASSLSGYGNEQFF
v_gene: TRBV5-1; d_gene: TRBD2; abundance: .; j_gene: TRBJ2-3; CDR3nt: TGCGCCAGCAGCTTAGGCGGGAGCGCCCCTGATACGCAGTATTTT; CDR3aa: CASSLGGSAPDTQYF
v_gene: TRBV2; d_gene: .; abundance: .; j_gene: TRBJ2-2; CDR3nt: TGTGCCATTACAGGGCCCAACACCGGGGAGCTGTTTTTT; CDR3aa: CAITGPNTGELFF
v_gene: TRBV6-2/TRBV6-3; d_gene: TRBD1; abundance: .; j_gene: TRBJ1-5; CDR3nt: TGTGCCAGCAGTTACTCCTTCGGACAGGGCCTAAATCAGCCCCAGCATTTT; CDR3aa: CASSYSFGQGLNQPQHF
v_gene: TRBV28; d_gene: TRBD2; abundance: .; j_gene: TRBJ2-5; CDR3nt: TGTGCCAGCAGTGCCCCCGGGGGGGAGACCCAGTACTTC; CDR3aa: CASSAPGGETQYF
v_gene: TRBV5-6; d_gene: .; abundance: .; j_gene: TRBJ2-7; CDR3nt: TGTGCCAGCAGCCTGGGGTTTTCCCGGGAGCAGTACTTC; CDR3aa: CASSLGFSREQYF
v_gene: TRBV27; d_gene: .; abundance: .; j_gene: TRBJ2-7; CDR3nt: TGTGCCAGCAGTTTATCGAGTGCCGGGGTTCAAGGCTACGAGCAGTACTTC; CDR3aa: CASSLSSAGVQGYEQYF
v_gene: TRBV28; d_gene: .; abundance: .; j_gene: TRBJ1-2; CDR3nt: TGTGCCAGCAGTTCCACAGCTAACTATGGCTACACCTTC; CDR3aa: CASSSTANYGYTF
v_gene: TRBV7-8; d_gene: TRBD1; abundance: .; j_gene: TRBJ1-2; CDR3nt: TGTGCCAGCAGCTTACTCCGGGCAGGGGGCGATGGCTACACCTTC; CDR3aa: CASSLLRAGGDGYTF
v_gene: TRBV11-1; d_gene: TRBD1; abundance: once; j_gene: TRBJ2-4; CDR3nt: TGTGCCAGCAGCTCGGGACAGGGGAACATTCAGTACTTC; CDR3aa: CASSSGQGNIQYF
v_gene: TRBV25-1; d_gene: TRBD1; abundance: .; j_gene: TRBJ2-1; CDR3nt: TGTGCCAGCAGTGAATGGGGGCCAGGGGGACCTACCTACAATGAGCAGTTCTTC; CDR3aa: CASSEWGPGGPTYNEQFF
v_gene: TRBV6-2/TRBV6-3; d_gene: .; abundance: .; j_gene: TRBJ1-1; CDR3nt: TGTGCCAGCAGTTACGGGGCCAGGGAAAACACTGAAGCTTTCTTT; CDR3aa: CASSYGARENTEAFF
v_gene: TRBV6-6; d_gene: TRBD1; abundance: .; j_gene: TRBJ2-1; CDR3nt: TGTGCCAGCAGTTCGTCGGACAGGGGAAGTGAGCAGTTCTTC; CDR3aa: CASSSSDRGSEQFF
v_gene: TRBV30; d_gene: TRBD2; abundance: .; j_gene: TRBJ2-1; CDR3nt: TGTGCCTGGAGTATAGGGACTAGCGGGGGGGAGCAGTTCTTC; CDR3aa: CAWSIGTSGGEQFF
v_gene: TRBV28; d_gene: .; abundance: .; j_gene: TRBJ1-5; CDR3nt: TGTGCCAGCAGTTTACCTCAGGGGCGGCAGCCCCAGCATTTT; CDR3aa: CASSLPQGRQPQHF
v_gene: TRBV9; d_gene: TRBD1; abundance: few; j_gene: TRBJ2-7; CDR3nt: TGTGCCAGCAGCGAGGGGACAGGGGGCATATACGAGCAGTACTTC; CDR3aa: CASSEGTGGIYEQYF
v_gene: TRBV24-1; d_gene: .; abundance: .; j_gene: TRBJ1-1; CDR3nt: TGTGCCACCAGTGAAGGGGCCAACACTGAAGCTTTCTTT; CDR3aa: CATSEGANTEAFF